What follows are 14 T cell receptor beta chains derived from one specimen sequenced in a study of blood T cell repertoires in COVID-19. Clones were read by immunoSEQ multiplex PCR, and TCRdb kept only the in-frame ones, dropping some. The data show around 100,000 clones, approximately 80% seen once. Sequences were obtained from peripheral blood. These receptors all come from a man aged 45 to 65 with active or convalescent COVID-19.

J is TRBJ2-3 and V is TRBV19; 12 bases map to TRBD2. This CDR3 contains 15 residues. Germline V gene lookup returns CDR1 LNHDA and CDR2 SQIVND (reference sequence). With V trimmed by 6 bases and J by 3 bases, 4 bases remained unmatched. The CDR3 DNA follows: TGTGCCAGTAGCTTACTAGCGGGAGGAACAGATACGCAGTATTTT. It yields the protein CASSLLAGGTDTQYF.

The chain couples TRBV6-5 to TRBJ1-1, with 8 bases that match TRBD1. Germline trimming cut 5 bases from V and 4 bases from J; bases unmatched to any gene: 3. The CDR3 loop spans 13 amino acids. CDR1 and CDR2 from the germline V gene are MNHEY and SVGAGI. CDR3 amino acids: CASSNTGGTEAFF. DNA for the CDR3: TGTGCCAGCAGTAATACAGGGGGCACTGAAGCTTTCTTT.

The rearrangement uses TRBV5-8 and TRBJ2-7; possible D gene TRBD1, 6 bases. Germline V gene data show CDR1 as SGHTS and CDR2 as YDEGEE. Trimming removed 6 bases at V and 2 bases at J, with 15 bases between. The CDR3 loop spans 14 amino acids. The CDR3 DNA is TGTGCCAGCATGTCCAGGGGCTTCGCCTACGAGCAGTACTTC. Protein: CASMSRGFAYEQYF.

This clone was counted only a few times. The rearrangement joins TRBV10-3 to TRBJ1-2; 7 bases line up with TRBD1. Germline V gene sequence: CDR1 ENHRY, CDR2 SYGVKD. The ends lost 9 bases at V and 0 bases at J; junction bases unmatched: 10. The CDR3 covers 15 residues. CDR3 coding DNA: TGTGCCATTTCAAAGACAGGGAACTCTAACTATGGCTACACCTTC. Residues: CAISKTGNSNYGYTF.

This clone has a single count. CDR3 residues: CASSQENTSGRETQYF. The CDR3 coding sequence is TGCGCCAGCAGCCAAGAAAATACTAGCGGGAGAGAGACCCAGTACTTC. This chain connects TRBV4-1 to TRBJ2-5, with 11 bases matching TRBD2. After removal of 0 bases from V and 4 bases from J, the junction contained 4 bases not matched to a gene. This CDR3 is built from 16 residues. Germline CDR1 is MGHRA and CDR2 is YSYEKL.

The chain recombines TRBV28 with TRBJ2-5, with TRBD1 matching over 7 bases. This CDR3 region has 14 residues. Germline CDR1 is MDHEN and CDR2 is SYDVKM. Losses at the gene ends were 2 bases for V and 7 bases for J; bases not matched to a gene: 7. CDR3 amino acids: CASSLGTVYGTQYF. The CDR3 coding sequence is TGTGCCAGCAGTTTAGGGACAGTGTATGGGACCCAGTACTTC.

DNA for the CDR3: TGTGCCACCAGTGATAGCGGACAGGGGATGGGAGAGACCCAGTACTTC. Its protein product is CATSDSGQGMGETQYF. The chain recombines TRBV24-1 with TRBJ2-5; 9 bases line up with TRBD1. The germline V gene encodes CDR1 KGHDR and CDR2 SFDVKD. V gave up 3 bases and J gave up 4 bases; unmatched junction bases: 8. This CDR3 contains 16 residues.

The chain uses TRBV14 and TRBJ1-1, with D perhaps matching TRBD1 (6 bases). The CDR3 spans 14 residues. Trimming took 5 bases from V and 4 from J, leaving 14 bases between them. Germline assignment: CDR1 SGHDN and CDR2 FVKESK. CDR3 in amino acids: CASSIQGMGTEAFF. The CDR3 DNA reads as TGTGCCAGCAGCATACAGGGAATGGGCACTGAAGCTTTCTTT. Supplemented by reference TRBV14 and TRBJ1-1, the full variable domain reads EAGVTQFPSHSVIEKGQTVTLRCDPISGHDNLYWYRRVMGKEIKFLLHFVKESKQDESGMPNNRFLAERTGGTYSTLKVQPAELEDSGVYFCASSIQGMGTEAFFGQGTRLTVV.

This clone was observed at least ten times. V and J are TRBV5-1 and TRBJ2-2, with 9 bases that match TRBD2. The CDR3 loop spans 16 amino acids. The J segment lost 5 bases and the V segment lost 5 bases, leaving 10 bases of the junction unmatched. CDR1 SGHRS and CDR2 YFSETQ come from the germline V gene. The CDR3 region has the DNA TGCGCCAGCAGTTTTAGCGGGAGCGGTTCAACCGGGGAGCTGTTTTTT. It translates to CASSFSGSGSTGELFF.

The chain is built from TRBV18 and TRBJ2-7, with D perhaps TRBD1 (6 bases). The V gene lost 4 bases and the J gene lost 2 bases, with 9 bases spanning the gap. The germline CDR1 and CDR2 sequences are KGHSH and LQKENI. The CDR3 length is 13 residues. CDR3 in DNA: TGTGCCAGCTCACGAACAGGGACCTACGAGCAGTACTTC. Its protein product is CASSRTGTYEQYF.

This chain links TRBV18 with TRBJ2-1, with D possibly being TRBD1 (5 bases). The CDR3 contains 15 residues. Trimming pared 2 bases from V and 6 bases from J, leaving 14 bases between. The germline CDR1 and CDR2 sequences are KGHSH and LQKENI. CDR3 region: CASSPRRQGSNEQFF. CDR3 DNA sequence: TGTGCCAGCTCACCAAGGCGGCAGGGAAGCAATGAGCAGTTCTTC.

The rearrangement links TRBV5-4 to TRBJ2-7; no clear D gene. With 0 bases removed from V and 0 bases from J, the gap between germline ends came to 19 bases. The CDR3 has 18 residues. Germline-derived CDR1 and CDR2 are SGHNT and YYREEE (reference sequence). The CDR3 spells CASSLAGHPTSSSYEQYF. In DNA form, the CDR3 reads TGTGCCAGCAGCTTGGCAGGTCACCCCACCTCATCCTCCTACGAGCAGTACTTC.

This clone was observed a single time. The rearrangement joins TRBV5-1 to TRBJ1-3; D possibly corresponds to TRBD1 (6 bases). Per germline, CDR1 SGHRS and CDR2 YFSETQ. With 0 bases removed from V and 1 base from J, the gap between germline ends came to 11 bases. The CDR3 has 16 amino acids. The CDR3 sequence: CASSLEGVTSGNTIYF. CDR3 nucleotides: TGCGCCAGCAGCTTGGAGGGGGTAACTTCTGGAAACACCATATATTTT.

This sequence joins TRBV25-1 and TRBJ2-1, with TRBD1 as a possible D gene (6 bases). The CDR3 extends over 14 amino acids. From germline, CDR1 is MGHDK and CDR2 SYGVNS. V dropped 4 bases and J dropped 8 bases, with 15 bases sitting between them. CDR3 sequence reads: CASSVQGFGDEQFF. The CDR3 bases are TGTGCCAGCAGTGTTCAGGGGTTCGGCGATGAGCAGTTCTTC.